These T cell receptor beta chains were read from a single sample in a study of naive and memory T cell subsets. TCRdb itself ran the UMI-ligation and nested PCR reads through MiXCR, one entry per CDR3 protein. The sample gives 150,000 or so distinct CDR3 sequences, roughly 22% of which show up once; 0.11% is in the top ten. Sequenced: naive CD4+ T cells from blood. The origin of the receptors is a human donor in good health. Both conserved end residues are part of each CDR3. The D gene is left open where the match is weak. Only some rows state a clone size, as once, few, many or a class for expanded clones.

V,D,J,size,DNA,CDR3
TRBV5-4,NA,TRBJ2-7,NA,TGTGCCAGCAGCTTGGAGTTAGCGGCAGCCTACGAGCAGTACTTC,CASSLELAAAYEQYF
TRBV7-6,NA,TRBJ2-1,few,TGTGCCAGCAGCCAATACACTCCCTCGAGGGATGAGCAGTTCTTC,CASSQYTPSRDEQFF
TRBV5-1,NA,TRBJ2-1,NA,TGCGCCAGCAGCTACAATACAGTAAATGAGCAGTTCTTC,CASSYNTVNEQFF
TRBV28,NA,TRBJ2-3,NA,TGTGCCAGCAGTTTAGGGAGGACGTCTACTAGCACAGATAAGCAGTATTTT,CASSLGRTSTSTDKQYF
TRBV20-1,NA,TRBJ1-2,few,TGCAGTGCTACCCGCCCCCACTCAGGGCCGGACTATGGCTACACCTTC,CSATRPHSGPDYGYTF
TRBV19,NA,TRBJ1-6,many,TGTGCCAGTAGTACCCTTGGACGGTCACCCCTCCACTTT,CASSTLGRSPLHF
TRBV28,NA,TRBJ1-5,NA,TGTGCCAGCAGTTTAAGGAAGGATCAGCCCCAGCATTTT,CASSLRKDQPQHF
TRBV6-2/TRBV6-3,NA,TRBJ2-1,few,TGTGCCAGCAGTTTCGACGGCCGAGGCTCCTACAATGAGCAGTTCTTC,CASSFDGRGSYNEQFF
TRBV20-1,TRBD2,TRBJ2-2,NA,TGCAGTGTCGGACTAGCGGGAGGGGCGGAGCTGTTTTTT,CSVGLAGGAELFF
TRBV12-5,NA,TRBJ2-1,NA,TGTGCTAGTGGTGAGGTCGGACCGATATTCAAGCAGTTCTTC,CASGEVGPIFKQFF
TRBV12-3/TRBV12-4,NA,TRBJ2-5,NA,TGTGCCAGCAGTTACAGGGAGACCCAGTACTTC,CASSYRETQYF
TRBV20-1,NA,TRBJ1-5,few,TGCAGTGCCCAGAAGGGGATCCCTCAGCCCCAGCATTTT,CSAQKGIPQPQHF
TRBV20-1,NA,TRBJ1-5,NA,TGCAGTGCTCACACAGGGTTAAGCAATCAGCCCCAGCATTTT,CSAHTGLSNQPQHF
TRBV9,NA,TRBJ1-1,many,TGTGCCAGCAGCGTAGGGCTGGACACTGAAGCTTTCTTT,CASSVGLDTEAFF
TRBV28,NA,TRBJ2-7,many,TGTGCCAGCAGTTGGAGCGGATTATACGAGCAGTACTTC,CASSWSGLYEQYF
TRBV30,TRBD1,TRBJ2-7,NA,TGTGCCTGGAGTTTCCGGGACAGGGGCTACGAGCAGTACTTC,CAWSFRDRGYEQYF
TRBV28,NA,TRBJ1-1,NA,TGTGCCAGCATGTCAACATCCACTGAAGCTTTCTTT,CASMSTSTEAFF
TRBV9,TRBD1,TRBJ2-7,few,TGTGCCAGCAGCACAGAAATCGGGACAGCCACCTACGAGCAGTACTTC,CASSTEIGTATYEQYF
TRBV11-2,NA,TRBJ2-1,NA,TGTGCCAGCAGCCTCAATACTAGGACAGTTCACAATGAGCAGTTCTTC,CASSLNTRTVHNEQFF
TRBV5-4,NA,TRBJ1-2,few,TGTGCCAGCAGCTTGGACAGGGTTGGCTACACCTTC,CASSLDRVGYTF
TRBV4-1,NA,TRBJ1-5,few,TGCGCCAGCAGCCAAGGACAGGATAGCAATCAGCCCCAGCATTTT,CASSQGQDSNQPQHF
TRBV6-5,NA,TRBJ2-3,few,TGTGCCAGCAGTTACAGGGGCCCCCGATACTCCACAGATACGCAGTATTTT,CASSYRGPRYSTDTQYF
TRBV6-2/TRBV6-3,NA,TRBJ2-3,few,TGTGCCAGCAGAGCTAGAGGGGGCACAGATACGCAGTATTTT,CASRARGGTDTQYF
TRBV20-1,TRBD1,TRBJ1-1,few,TGCAGTGCTACCGGGACAGGGTGGTTCACTGAAGCTTTCTTT,CSATGTGWFTEAFF
TRBV15,NA,TRBJ2-5,NA,TGTGCCACCAGCAGAGTATGGTCAGGACTTAAAGAGACCCAGTACTTC,CATSRVWSGLKETQYF
TRBV25-1,NA,TRBJ2-7,many,TGTGCCAGCAGGGGGGACGCCAAGGCGTACTTC,CASRGDAKAYF
TRBV7-8,TRBD1,TRBJ1-1,NA,TGTGCCAGCAGCTTACGTGGAACCGGGACAGGCGGGACTGAAGCTTTCTTT,CASSLRGTGTGGTEAFF
TRBV10-3,NA,TRBJ2-1,few,TGTGCCATCAGTGGGCTGCAGGGGAATGAGCAGTTCTTC,CAISGLQGNEQFF
TRBV6-5,NA,TRBJ1-6,few,TGTGCCAGCAGTCTCTTAGTGGCCGATAATTCACCCCTCCACTTT,CASSLLVADNSPLHF
TRBV12-3/TRBV12-4,NA,TRBJ1-2,few,TGTGCCAGCAGACCATTACAGGGTCTCTATGGCTACACCTTC,CASRPLQGLYGYTF
TRBV5-1,NA,TRBJ1-4,NA,TGCGCCAGCAGCTTGTCCCCGGAGAGGGTTGAAAAACTGTTTTTT,CASSLSPERVEKLFF
TRBV28,NA,TRBJ2-7,NA,TGTGCCAGCAAACAGGGACCTAAGCAGTACTTC,CASKQGPKQYF